The 32 T cell receptor beta chains in this list originate from one sample, sequenced in a study of glioma-infiltrating T cells after dendritic cell vaccination. Indicated time point: after dendritic cell vaccination, including at tumor progression/relapse. The assay was immunoSEQ multiplex PCR, and TCRdb's table has in-frame clones only and misses some. Found here are about 46,000 clones, 75% to 90% of them singletons; the top ten hold less than 6.5%. The specimen was blood, collected after dendritic cell vaccination. These receptor sequences come from a human donor with glioblastoma.

This rearrangement joins TRBV7-3 to TRBJ2-5, with D possibly TRBD2 on 5 matching bases. This CDR3 comprises 14 residues. V was clipped by 2 bases and J by 4 bases, with 11 bases between them. CDR1 SGHTA and CDR2 FQGTGA come from the germline V gene. CDR3 sequence reads: CASSLLAGIETQYF. DNA for the CDR3: TGTGCCAGCAGCTTATTAGCCGGGATAGAGACCCAGTACTTC.

This rearrangement joins TRBV27 to TRBJ2-7; D remains ambiguous. CDR1 is MNHEY, CDR2 SMNVEV, per germline (reference sequence). The CDR3 is 14 residues long. V was trimmed by 8 bases and J by 4 bases, leaving 18 bases between them. The CDR3 sequence is CASGPTHGSYEQYF. CDR3 in DNA: TGTGCCAGCGGTCCCACCCACGGTAGTTACGAGCAGTACTTC.

V gene TRBV5-1 combines with J gene TRBJ2-7; 7 bases align to TRBD2. Germline V gene sequence: CDR1 SGHRS, CDR2 YFSETQ. J lost 3 bases, V lost 0 bases, and 3 bases had no gene match. The CDR3 length is 14 residues. The CDR3 DNA reads as TGCGCCAGCAGCTTGGGCGGCGGGGGCTACGAGCAGTACTTC. It is translated as CASSLGGGGYEQYF.

The J gene is TRBJ1-1, the V gene TRBV5-1; D possibly corresponds to TRBD1 (6 bases). The CDR3 totals 18 residues. Germline CDR1 reads SGHRS; CDR2 reads YFSETQ. Trimming removed 2 bases at V and 0 bases at J, with 20 bases between. The CDR3 is CASSLPRQDVSMNTEAFF. CDR3 in DNA: TGCGCCAGCAGCTTACCTAGACAGGACGTGAGTATGAACACTGAAGCTTTCTTT.

The rearrangement links TRBV19 to TRBJ1-1; weak D call: TRBD1 (5 bases). The length of the CDR3 is 12 residues. V was trimmed by 7 bases and J by 5 bases, leaving 11 bases between them. Germline V gene data show CDR1 as LNHDA and CDR2 as SQIVND (reference sequence). The CDR3 here is CASNTGGTEAFF. Here the CDR3 DNA reads TGTGCCAGTAATACCGGGGGTACTGAAGCTTTCTTT.

This sequence joins TRBV2 and TRBJ2-5, with 9 bases fitting TRBD2. CDR1 SNHLY and CDR2 FYNNEI come from the germline V gene. V lost 7 bases to trimming and J lost 5 bases; unmatched junction nucleotides: 14. The CDR3 is 16 amino acids. CDR3 sequence (DNA): TGTGCCAGCACTCGGGGGTCTAGCGGGACTGGCGAGACCCAGTACTTC. This translates into CASTRGSSGTGETQYF.

The rearrangement uses TRBV15 and TRBJ1-2; 7 bases are a match to TRBD1. The germline CDR1 and CDR2 sequences are LNHNV and YYDKDF (reference sequence). The CDR3 is 17 amino acids. The V and J ends lost 3 bases and 0 bases, in that order; junction bases with no gene match: 10. The CDR3, as DNA: TGTGCCACCAGCAGCCACGACAGGGAAGTCACTAACTATGGCTACACCTTC. Translation gives CATSSHDREVTNYGYTF.

In nucleotides, the CDR3 is TGTGCCAGCAGCCCCACATTTGGCCCCCTCCACTTT. Its translation is CASSPTFGPLHF. The chain carries TRBV28 and TRBJ1-6; D call uncertain. CDR1 is MDHEN and CDR2 is SYDVKM in the germline V gene. With 6 bases removed from V and 13 bases from J, the gap between germline ends came to 13 bases. There are 12 residues in the CDR3. The variable domain in full, with the rest retrieved from reference TRBV28 and TRBJ1-6, is DVKVTQSSRYLVKRTGEKVFLECVQDMDHENMFWYRQDPGLGLRLIYFSYDVKMKEKGDIPEGYSVSREKKERFSLILESASTNQTSMYLCASSPTFGPLHFGNGTRLTVT.

The chain links TRBV10-3 to TRBJ2-7; 8 nucleotides align to TRBD2. Germline trimming cut 4 bases from V and 7 bases from J; bases unmatched to any gene: 6. The CDR3 has 13 amino acids. Germline-derived CDR1 and CDR2 are ENHRY and SYGVKD. CDR3 residues: CAISGREGREQYF. The CDR3 nucleotides read TGTGCCATCAGTGGACGGGAGGGCCGAGAGCAGTACTTC.

The chain is built from TRBV28 and TRBJ1-2, with TRBD1 matching over 9 bases. J gave up 7 bases and V 6 bases, and 9 bases lay outside the gene matches. This CDR3 comprises 14 residues. The germline V gene has CDR1 MDHEN and CDR2 SYDVKM. The CDR3 spells CASRKTGGWVGYTF. In DNA, the CDR3 is TGTGCCAGCAGGAAGACAGGGGGATGGGTTGGCTACACCTTC.

The gene calls are TRBV7-9 and TRBJ1-2; TRBD1 aligns across 11 bases. J gave up 3 bases and V 5 bases, and 5 bases lay outside the gene matches. The CDR3 covers 15 residues. Per germline, CDR1 SEHNR and CDR2 FQNEAQ (reference sequence). CDR3 sequence reads: CASSTRTGGDYGYTF. The CDR3 DNA is TGTGCCAGCAGCACCCGGACAGGGGGCGACTATGGCTACACCTTC.

V is TRBV19 and J is TRBJ1-1, with D maybe TRBD1 (5 bases). Looked up from germline, CDR1 is LNHDA and CDR2 is SQIVND (reference sequence). V lost 6 bases and J 5 bases, leaving 16 bases between the germline ends. This CDR3 comprises 14 residues. This chain's CDR3 is CASSVKRGGTEAFF. The CDR3 region has the DNA TGTGCCAGTAGCGTCAAACGCGGGGGGACTGAAGCTTTCTTT. Full variable domain (rest looked up from reference TRBV19 and TRBJ1-1): DGGITQSPKYLFRKEGQNVTLSCEQNLNHDAMYWYRQDPGQGLRLIYYSQIVNDFQKGDIAEGYSVSREKKESFPLTVTSAQKNPTAFYLCASSVKRGGTEAFFGQGTRLTVV.

The gene calls are TRBV9 and TRBJ2-5; 10 positions match TRBD2. The CDR3 is made up of 15 amino acids. Germline lookup yields CDR1 SGDLS and CDR2 YYNGEE. Unmatched junction bases numbered 6, after V lost 2 bases and J lost 5 bases. In nucleotides, the CDR3 is TGTGCCAGCAGCGTGGGGACTAGCGAGGGGGAGACCCAGTACTTC. Its protein product is CASSVGTSEGETQYF. The complete variable domain, with remaining parts taken from reference TRBV9 and TRBJ2-5, reads DSGVTQTPKHLITATGQRVTLRCSPRSGDLSVYWYQQSLDQGLQFLIQYYNGEERAKGNILERFSAQQFPDLHSELNLSSLELGDSALYFCASSVGTSEGETQYFGPGTRLLVL.

The J gene is TRBJ1-2, the V gene TRBV28; 9 bases line up with TRBD1. J gave up 4 bases and V 6 bases, and 9 bases lay outside the gene matches. The germline V gene has CDR1 MDHEN and CDR2 SYDVKM. The length of the CDR3 is 15 residues. The DNA for the CDR3 is TGTGCCAGCAGCGGCCTTTTGGGACAGGGCTATGGCTACACCTTC. This codes for CASSGLLGQGYGYTF.

The genes are TRBV6-5 and TRBJ2-1; D not resolved. V lost 0 bases and J lost 4, with 7 bases in between. The CDR3 length is 14 residues. Germline assignment: CDR1 MNHEY and CDR2 SVGAGI. The CDR3 nucleotides read TGTGCCAGCAGTTACTCAGCCGGGTACAATGAGCAGTTCTTC. Translating gives CASSYSAGYNEQFF.

CDR3: CASSLGQTTDTQYF. The CDR3 coding sequence is TGCGCCAGCAGCTTGGGACAGACCACAGATACGCAGTATTTT. The chain recombines TRBV5-1 with TRBJ2-3; maybe TRBD1 (5 bases). Germline V CDR1 and CDR2: SGHRS, YFSETQ. The CDR3 totals 14 residues. V was clipped by 0 bases and J by 2 bases, with 7 bases between them.

The CDR3 sequence is CASSSGTGGYEQYF. The CDR3 DNA reads TGTGCCAGCAGTTCTGGGACAGGGGGCTACGAGCAGTACTTC. V usage is TRBV27 and J usage is TRBJ2-5; 11 bases line up with TRBD1. With the DNA end fitting TRBJ2-7 better, the J assignment may be wrong. The CDR3 is 14 amino acids. The germline gives CDR1 MNHEY, CDR2 SMNVEV (reference sequence).

This clone was seen just once. J is TRBJ2-1 and V is TRBV12-5, with 8 bases fitting TRBD1. This CDR3 is 17 amino acids long. V dropped 2 bases and J dropped 0; count of bases not matched to a gene: 6. Germline CDR1 LGHNT, CDR2 FRNRAP. CDR3 in amino acids: CASGLTWTGRSYNEQFF. The CDR3 nucleotides read TGTGCTAGTGGTTTGACATGGACAGGGCGCTCCTACAATGAGCAGTTCTTC.

Notes on this clone: The identical CDR3 is also encoded by other nucleotide sequences in the sample. The chain carries TRBV5-1 and TRBJ2-3, with TRBD2 matching over 12 bases. The CDR3 spans 16 residues. Per the germline V gene, CDR1 is SGHRS and CDR2 is YFSETQ. J gave up 0 bases and V 2 bases, and 1 base lay outside the gene matches. Here the CDR3 reads CASSLGLAGSTDTQYF. In nucleotides, the CDR3 is TGCGCCAGCAGCTTAGGACTAGCGGGAAGCACAGATACGCAGTATTTT.

The chain is built from TRBV7-9 and TRBJ2-1; D possibly corresponds to TRBD2 (5 bases). This CDR3 has 15 residues. Trimming took off 2 bases at V and 9 bases at J, with 17 bases between the two ends. Germline CDR1 reads SEHNR; CDR2 reads FQNEAQ (reference sequence). The CDR3 nucleotides are TGTGCCAGCAGCTTACCGACTAACCTTAATGGTGAGCAGTTCTTC. This gives the protein CASSLPTNLNGEQFF.

The rearrangement joins TRBV5-1 to TRBJ1-1; D is uncertain. The CDR3 extends over 15 amino acids. Germline loops: CDR1 SGHRS, CDR2 YFSETQ. V gave up 1 base and J gave up 0 bases, with 10 bases separating them. The CDR3, as DNA: TGCGCCAGCAGCTTGACGGGAACTTTGAACACTGAAGCTTTCTTT. Translating gives CASSLTGTLNTEAFF.

This clone showed up just once. This chain connects TRBV5-1 to TRBJ2-5; TRBD1 agrees at 8 bases. V dropped 0 bases and J dropped 3; count of bases not matched to a gene: 4. From germline, CDR1 is SGHRS and CDR2 YFSETQ. CDR3 length: 15 residues. In DNA form, the CDR3 reads TGCGCCAGCAGCTTGGATGGACAGGGTGAAGAGACCCAGTACTTC. Translating gives CASSLDGQGEETQYF.

About this clone itself: At one end the junction does not follow the germline gene, possibly because of a read error. CDR3 nucleotides: TGTGCCGGCAGCACCCGACAGTGGAACACTGAAGCTTTCTTT. Encoded protein: CAGSTRQWNTEAFF. This sequence joins TRBV7-2 and TRBJ1-1, with D perhaps matching TRBD1 (5 bases). This CDR3 has 14 residues. Germline CDR1 reads SGHTA; CDR2 reads FQGNSA. Supplemented by reference TRBV7-2 and TRBJ1-1, the full variable domain reads GAGVSQSPSNKVTEKGKDVELRCDPISGHTALYWYRQSLGQGLEFLIYFQGNSAPDKSGLPSDRFSAERTGGSVSTLTIQRTQQEDSAVYLCAGSTRQWNTEAFFGQGTRLTVV.

The chain employs TRBV5-4 and TRBJ2-1, with D tentatively TRBD2 (6 bases). Trimming shortened V by 4 bases and J by 4 bases, and 12 bases separated the two germline ends. This CDR3 has 14 amino acids. Germline V lookup: CDR1 SGHNT, CDR2 YYREEE (reference sequence). The CDR3 here is CASSPAGLYNEQFF. CDR3 DNA sequence: TGTGCCAGCAGCCCAGCGGGTCTATACAATGAGCAGTTCTTC.

J is TRBJ2-4 and V is TRBV4-1; D might be TRBD1 (6 bases). In germline, CDR1 is MGHRA, CDR2 YSYEKL. This CDR3 contains 16 residues. The V and J ends lost 4 bases and 0 bases respectively, with 13 bases between them. CDR3 nucleotide sequence: TGCGCCAGCAGCCCGAGACAGGACAAAGCCAAAAACATTCAGTACTTC. Translated: CASSPRQDKAKNIQYF.

Here the CDR3 reads CAWRGPGGDEKLFF. The CDR3 bases are TGTGCCTGGAGGGGGCCTGGGGGGGATGAAAAACTGTTTTTT. The chain combines TRBV30 with TRBJ1-4, with D possibly matching TRBD1 (5 bases). This CDR3 is 14 amino acids long. Germline V gene lookup returns CDR1 GTSNPN and CDR2 SVGIG (reference sequence). V lost 3 bases to trimming and J lost 6 bases, with 14 bases between them.

This chain joins TRBV4-2 and TRBJ1-3; 7 bases agree with TRBD1. V trimming: 2 bases; J trimming: 4 bases; junction bases outside the gene matches: 5. The CDR3 spans 15 residues. Germline V gene sequence: CDR1 LGHNA, CDR2 YNFKEQ. For the CDR3, the DNA is TGTGCCAGCAGCCAACCGGGACAGACCGGAAACACCATATATTTT. Protein: CASSQPGQTGNTIYF.

The chain has TRBV14 and TRBJ1-6, with 8 bases identical to TRBD1. The CDR3 loop spans 16 amino acids. CDR1 SGHDN and CDR2 FVKESK come from the germline V gene. With 1 base clipped from V and 6 bases from J, the junction kept 5 bases outside the gene matches. This chain's CDR3 is CASSQGFRGPNSPLHF. CDR3 in DNA: TGTGCCAGCAGCCAAGGGTTCAGGGGGCCTAATTCACCCCTCCACTTT. The complete variable domain, with remaining parts taken from reference TRBV14 and TRBJ1-6, reads EAGVTQFPSHSVIEKGQTVTLRCDPISGHDNLYWYRRVMGKEIKFLLHFVKESKQDESGMPNNRFLAERTGGTYSTLKVQPAELEDSGVYFCASSQGFRGPNSPLHFGNGTRLTVT.

This chain joins TRBV5-6 and TRBJ2-7; D is perhaps TRBD2 (5 bases). V was trimmed by 4 bases and J by 2 bases, leaving 10 bases between them. Germline V lookup: CDR1 SGHDT, CDR2 YYEEEE. CDR3 size: 13 residues. The CDR3 DNA is TGTGCCAGCAGCCCGGCCGGGGCCTACGAGCAGTACTTC. Translated, it gives CASSPAGAYEQYF.

This chain links TRBV7-9 with TRBJ2-7, with no clear D. V lost 4 bases to trimming and J lost 3 bases, with 7 bases between them. This CDR3 is built from 12 residues. Germline V CDR1 and CDR2: SEHNR, FQNEAQ (reference sequence). CDR3 sequence reads: CASSSINYEQYF. In nucleotides, the CDR3 is TGTGCCAGCAGCTCTATAAACTACGAGCAGTACTTC.

J is TRBJ1-6 and V is TRBV28; D gene unclear. The V gene lost 8 bases and the J gene lost 1 base, with 24 bases spanning the gap. Germline lookup yields CDR1 MDHEN and CDR2 SYDVKM. The CDR3 sequence is 19 residues long. The CDR3 nucleotides are TGTGCCAGCTCATCTCCCATCCGGCGTACGGGATCCTATAATTCACCCCTCCACTTT. This gives the protein CASSSPIRRTGSYNSPLHF. Looking up the rest from reference TRBV28 and TRBJ1-6 gives the full variable domain: DVKVTQSSRYLVKRTGEKVFLECVQDMDHENMFWYRQDPGLGLRLIYFSYDVKMKEKGDIPEGYSVSREKKERFSLILESASTNQTSMYLCASSSPIRRTGSYNSPLHFGNGTRLTVT.

V is TRBV7-2 and J is TRBJ2-7; 7 nucleotides align to TRBD1. Germline CDR1 reads SGHTA; CDR2 reads FQGNSA. Trimming cost V 1 base and J 3 bases; bases outside gene matches: 6. The CDR3 is 15 amino acids. In nucleotides, the CDR3 is TGTGCCAGCAGCTTAGTATCCAGGGACAGCTACGAGCAGTACTTC. As protein: CASSLVSRDSYEQYF.